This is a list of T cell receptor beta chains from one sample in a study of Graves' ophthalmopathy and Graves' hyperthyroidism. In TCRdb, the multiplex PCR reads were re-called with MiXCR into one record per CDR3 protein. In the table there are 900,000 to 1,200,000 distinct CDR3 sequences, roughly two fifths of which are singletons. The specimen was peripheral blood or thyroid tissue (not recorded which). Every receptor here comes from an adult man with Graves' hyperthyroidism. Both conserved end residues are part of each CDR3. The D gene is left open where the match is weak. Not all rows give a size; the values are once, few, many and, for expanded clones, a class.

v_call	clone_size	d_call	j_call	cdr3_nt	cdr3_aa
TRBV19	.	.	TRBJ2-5	TGTGCCAGTAGTCGGGGTTCCCAAGGGACCCAGTACTTC	CASSRGSQGTQYF
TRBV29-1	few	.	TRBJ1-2	TGCAGCGTACCGGGGGCCTCCTATGGCTACACCTTC	CSVPGASYGYTF
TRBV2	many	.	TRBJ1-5	TGTGCCAGCAGGAACGGGCGTGTGAGGCGGGGATATAGCAATCAGCCCCAGCATTTT	CASRNGRVRRGYSNQPQHF
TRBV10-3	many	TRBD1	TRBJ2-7	TGTGCCATCAGTGGGACCGGGACAGGGGACCACGAGCAGTACTTC	CAISGTGTGDHEQYF
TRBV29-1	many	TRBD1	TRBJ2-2	TGCAGCGTTGAAGATCCGGGGACAGGGGGCCACACCGGGGAGCTGTTTTTT	CSVEDPGTGGHTGELFF
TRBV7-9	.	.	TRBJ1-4	TGTGCCAGCAGTTACGGGACCGCCTATAATGAAAAACTGTTTTTT	CASSYGTAYNEKLFF
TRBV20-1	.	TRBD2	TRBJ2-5	TGCAGTGCTAGTTTATTGCGGGGGGGCCTGGAGACCCAGTACTTC	CSASLLRGGLETQYF
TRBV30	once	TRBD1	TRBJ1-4	TGTGCGTGGAGAAAGGACAGGATGAATGAAAAACTGTTTTTT	CAWRKDRMNEKLFF
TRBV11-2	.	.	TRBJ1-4	TGTGCCAGCAGCCCCCGGACCAACGGAGAAAAACTGTTTTTT	CASSPRTNGEKLFF
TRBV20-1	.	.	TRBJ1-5	TGCAGTGTGAGTCTTCAGGGCCGAGTGAGCAATCAGCCCCAGCATTTT	CSVSLQGRVSNQPQHF
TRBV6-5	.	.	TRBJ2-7	TGTGCCAGCATGCTAGCGAGGAAGGACGAGCAGTACTTC	CASMLARKDEQYF
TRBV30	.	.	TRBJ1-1	TGTGCCTGGACAGTACGGGGGAACACTGAAGCTTTCTTT	CAWTVRGNTEAFF
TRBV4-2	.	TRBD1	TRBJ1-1	TGTGCCAGCAGCCCGGGACAGATAATCATGAACACTGAAGCTTTCTTT	CASSPGQIIMNTEAFF
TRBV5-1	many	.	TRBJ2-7	TGCGCCAGCAGGATTCAGGGGCAGACCTACGAGCAGTACTTC	CASRIQGQTYEQYF
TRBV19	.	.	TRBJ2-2	TGTGCCAGTAGGAAAAAGGGACACAAGACCTACGAGCTGTTTTTT	CASRKKGHKTYELFF
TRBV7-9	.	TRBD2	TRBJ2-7	TGTGCCAGCAGCTTAGCTAGCGGGAGATTCTACGAGCAGTACTTC	CASSLASGRFYEQYF
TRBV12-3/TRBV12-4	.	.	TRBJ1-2	TGTGCCAGCAGTTTAGCGGCGGGAGACGTCTACTTC	CASSLAAGDVYF
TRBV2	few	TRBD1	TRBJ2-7	TGTGCCAGCAGTTTCACCAGGGGGCGTTATCGCCGGCAGTACTTC	CASSFTRGRYRRQYF
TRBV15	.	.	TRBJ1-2	TGTGCCACCAGCAGCGTAGGTCGGTGGAACTACACCTTC	CATSSVGRWNYTF
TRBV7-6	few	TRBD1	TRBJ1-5	TGTGCCAGCCCCCGCAGGGGGGGCAATCAGCCCCAGCATTTT	CASPRRGGNQPQHF
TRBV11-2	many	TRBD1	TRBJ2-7	TGTGCCAGCAGCCCGCGTAGAATTAGAGGGGGCCAGATGTACGAGCAGTACTTC	CASSPRRIRGGQMYEQYF
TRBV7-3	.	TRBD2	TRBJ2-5	TGTGCCAGCAGCCTACTAGCGGGAGGCCGGGGGGAGACCCAGTACTTC	CASSLLAGGRGETQYF
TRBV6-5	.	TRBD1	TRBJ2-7	TGTGCCAGCAGTTTTCGGGGACAGGGACTTTCCTACGAGCAGTACTTC	CASSFRGQGLSYEQYF
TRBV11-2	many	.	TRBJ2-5	TGTGCCAGCAGCTTAGTTGGCCAGGGAACGCGAGAGACCCAGTACTTC	CASSLVGQGTRETQYF
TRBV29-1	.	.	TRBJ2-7	TGCAGCGTTGAATGGTTATTGAGGGGGAGGGCATACTTC	CSVEWLLRGRAYF
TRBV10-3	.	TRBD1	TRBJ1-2	TGTGCCACCAGCCCGGGACAGGGTGCGAATGGCTACACCTTC	CATSPGQGANGYTF
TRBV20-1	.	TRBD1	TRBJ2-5	TGCAGTCACACATCCGGGACAGGGACGGAGACCCAGTACTTC	CSHTSGTGTETQYF
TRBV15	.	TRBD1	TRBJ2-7	TGTGCCACCAGCAAGGACCGGGACAGGGGTAAGGAGCAGTACTTC	CATSKDRDRGKEQYF
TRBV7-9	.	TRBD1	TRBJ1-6	TGCGCCAGCAGCCACGATGGGAGGACAGGGGATTCACCCCTCCACTTT	CASSHDGRTGDSPLHF
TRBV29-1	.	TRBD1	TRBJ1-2	TGCAGCGTCTCACAGGGGAGCTATGGCTACACCTTC	CSVSQGSYGYTF
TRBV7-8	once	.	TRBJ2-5	TGTGCCAGCAGCCGGGGCGGGGTTTCAGAGACCCAGTACTTC	CASSRGGVSETQYF
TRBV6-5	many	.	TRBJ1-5	TGTGCCAGCAGCCCGTCTCTGTATAGCAATCAGCCCCAGCATTTT	CASSPSLYSNQPQHF
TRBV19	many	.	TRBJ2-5	TGTGCCAGTAGTATGGACCTGAAGACCCAGTACTTC	CASSMDLKTQYF
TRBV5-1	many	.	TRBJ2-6	TGCGCCAGCAGCCCAAGATCGAACCGAGGGGCCAACGTCCTGACTTTC	CASSPRSNRGANVLTF
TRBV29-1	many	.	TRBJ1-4	TGCAGCGTTGTGTACGGGGATGGGAAACTGTTTTTT	CSVVYGDGKLFF
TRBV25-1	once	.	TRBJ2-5	TGTGCCAGCAGGGAAGACGTCGGGCGCGAGACCCAGTACTTC	CASREDVGRETQYF
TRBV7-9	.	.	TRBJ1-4	TGTGCCAGCAGCAGAACCTCGGCTCCTCCCGACGAAAAACTGTTTTTT	CASSRTSAPPDEKLFF
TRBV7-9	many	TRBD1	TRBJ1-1	TGTGCCAGCAGCCCGGACAGGGTATGGAACACTGAAGCTTTCTTT	CASSPDRVWNTEAFF
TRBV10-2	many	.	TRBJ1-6	TGCGCCAGCAGCCCCTTTGGGAATTCACCCCTCCACTTT	CASSPFGNSPLHF
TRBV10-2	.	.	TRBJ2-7	TGCGCCAGCAGTTTATCGGGGGTACTCTACGAGCAGTACTTC	CASSLSGVLYEQYF
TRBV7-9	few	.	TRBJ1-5	TGTGCCAGCAGCTCCTTTATGACAGGAACCCAAAATCAGCCCCAGCATTTT	CASSSFMTGTQNQPQHF
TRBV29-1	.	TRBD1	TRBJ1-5	TGCAGCGTGCTCTGGACAGGGAAGGATCAGCCCCAGCATTTT	CSVLWTGKDQPQHF
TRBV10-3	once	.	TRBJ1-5	TGTGCCATCAATGGGGGGCGTCGTCGGCCCCAGCATTTT	CAINGGRRRPQHF
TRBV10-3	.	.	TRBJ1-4	TGTGCCAGCAGTGGATTTTGGACCACTAATGAAAAACTGTTTTTT	CASSGFWTTNEKLFF
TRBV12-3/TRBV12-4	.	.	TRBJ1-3	TGTGCCAGCAGCGCCAGTGGGGGGGTCTGGACTTCTGGAAACACCATATATTTT	CASSASGGVWTSGNTIYF
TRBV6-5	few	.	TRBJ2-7	TGTGCCAGCAGTAGAGCTACGGGACCTCAGTCCGACGAGCAGTACTTC	CASSRATGPQSDEQYF
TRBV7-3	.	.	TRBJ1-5	TGTGCCAGCACTAACCCTCGACAGGCCCAGCATTTT	CASTNPRQAQHF
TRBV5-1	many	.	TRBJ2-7	TGCGCCAGCAGCTTGGTAGAGGGTTCCTACGAGCAGTACTTC	CASSLVEGSYEQYF
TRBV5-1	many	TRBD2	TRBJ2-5	TGCGCCAGCATGGATAGCGGGGCTCAAGAGACCCAGTACTTC	CASMDSGAQETQYF
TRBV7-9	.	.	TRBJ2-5	TGTGCCAGCAGCTTAGGATGGTCAGGTCAAGAGACCCAGTACTTC	CASSLGWSGQETQYF
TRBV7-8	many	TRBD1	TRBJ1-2	TGTGCCAGCAGCACTCGGGGACAGGGCGTCGTAAACTATGGCTACACCTTC	CASSTRGQGVVNYGYTF
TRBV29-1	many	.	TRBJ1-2	TGCAGCGCCAGAGGGACGGATGGCTACACCTTC	CSARGTDGYTF
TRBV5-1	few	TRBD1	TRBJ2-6	TGCGCCAGCACCAACCTTTTGGGGACAGGGTACTTTGGGGCCAACGTCCTGACTTTC	CASTNLLGTGYFGANVLTF
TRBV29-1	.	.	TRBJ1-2	TGCAGCTATCGGAGGGAGAACTATGGCTACACCTTC	CSYRRENYGYTF
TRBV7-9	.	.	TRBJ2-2	TGTGCCAGCAGTTTGGAAGCCCAGACAGCGCCTCGGCCCGGGGAGCTGTTTTTT	CASSLEAQTAPRPGELFF